These 18 T cell receptor beta chains share one sample of origin, sequenced in a study of cytomegalovirus exposure and HLA in healthy donors. With 60 Vbeta and 13 Jbeta primers, the PCR was carried out. Sequencing used immunoSEQ multiplex PCR; TCRdb keeps in-frame clones, though not all of them. The sample holds a few hundred thousand clones; roughly 85% are singletons and the top ten take roughly 2%. The sequenced sample consisted of PBMCs. These receptors all come from a man younger than 35 in good health and CMV-seronegative.

The chain is built from TRBV25-1 and TRBJ2-1; weak D call: TRBD2 (6 bases). The CDR3 runs to 14 residues. Per germline, CDR1 MGHDK and CDR2 SYGVNS. V gave up 4 bases and J gave up 8 bases, with 15 bases separating them. Written as DNA, the CDR3 is TGTGCCAGCAGTGGGGGGGTTTTTCTTTATGAGCAGTTCTTC. Translation: CASSGGVFLYEQFF.

V is TRBV5-6 and J is TRBJ2-7; 7 bases map to TRBD2. This CDR3 has 13 residues. Germline assignment: CDR1 SGHDT and CDR2 YYEEEE. Trimming took 3 bases from V and 4 from J; bases not matched to a gene: 4. The CDR3 loop reads CASSWEGQYEQYF. CDR3 coding DNA: TGTGCCAGCAGCTGGGAGGGGCAATACGAGCAGTACTTC.

The chain is built from TRBV15 and TRBJ2-7, with D maybe TRBD1 (6 bases). This CDR3 spans 17 amino acids. Per germline, CDR1 LNHNV and CDR2 YYDKDF (reference sequence). Trimming took 2 bases from V and 1 from J, leaving 18 bases between them. The DNA for the CDR3 is TGTGCCACCAGCAGATACAGGGAAACCAAAGGTTCCTACGAGCAGTACTTC. It yields the protein CATSRYRETKGSYEQYF. The entire variable domain, with the rest obtained from reference TRBV15 and TRBJ2-7, is as follows: DAMVIQNPRYQVTQFGKPVTLSCSQTLNHNVMYWYQQKSSQAPKLLFHYYDKDFNNEADTPDNFQSRRPNTSFCFLDIRSPGLGDTAMYLCATSRYRETKGSYEQYFGPGTRLTVT.

This chain links TRBV9 with TRBJ1-4; no clear D. Trimming stripped 0 bases from V and 8 bases from J, with 17 bases between. This CDR3 has 16 amino acids. Germline CDR1 reads SGDLS; CDR2 reads YYNGEE. CDR3 sequence: CASSVGEGMGVEKLFF. CDR3 nucleotides: TGTGCCAGCAGCGTAGGTGAGGGCATGGGTGTAGAAAAACTGTTTTTT.

This clone was counted a few times. The rearrangement links TRBV19 to TRBJ2-3; D perhaps matches TRBD2 (7 bases). CDR1 and CDR2 from the germline V gene are LNHDA and SQIVND (reference sequence). Trimming stripped 7 bases from V and 8 bases from J, with 19 bases between. The CDR3 runs 14 residues. Written as DNA, the CDR3 is TGTGCCAGTACAGGAGGGGGGGCCGGTCGTACGCAGTATTTT. Residues: CASTGGGAGRTQYF.

This clone was found a few times. The rearrangement links TRBV5-4 to TRBJ2-5, with 8 bases aligning to TRBD2. Germline CDR1 reads SGHNT; CDR2 reads YYREEE (reference sequence). V dropped 4 bases and J dropped 5; count of bases not matched to a gene: 7. This CDR3 has 14 residues. The CDR3 loop is CASSRGGVAETQYF. DNA of the CDR3: TGTGCCAGCAGCCGGGGGGGGGTAGCGGAGACCCAGTACTTC.

V and J are TRBV28 and TRBJ2-5; a possible D gene is TRBD1 (6 bases). The DNA end is more similar to TRBJ2-7, so the J call may be wrong. The CDR3 has 17 residues. Looked up from germline, CDR1 is MDHEN and CDR2 is SYDVKM. The CDR3 reads CASSFKQGSMFNYEQYF. In nucleotides, the CDR3 is TGTGCCAGCAGTTTCAAGCAGGGGTCAATGTTTAACTACGAGCAGTACTTC.

V gene TRBV19 combines with J gene TRBJ2-7; 10 nucleotides match TRBD2. The CDR3 length is 16 residues. CDR1 is LNHDA, CDR2 SQIVND, per germline (reference sequence). The junction had 8 bases not matched to a gene; V was cut back by 3 bases and J by 3 bases. The CDR3 DNA follows: TGTGCCAGTAGTATTTCGAGGACTAGCGGCTACTACGAGCAGTACTTC. It specifies CASSISRTSGYYEQYF.

The gene calls are TRBV7-2 and TRBJ2-3; no firm D call. The CDR3 is 15 amino acids. V dropped 0 bases and J dropped 1 base, with 8 bases sitting between them. CDR1 is SGHTA and CDR2 is FQGNSA in the germline V gene. CDR3 amino acids: CASSLALVGTDTQYF. DNA of the CDR3: TGTGCCAGCAGCTTAGCGCTAGTTGGCACAGATACGCAGTATTTT. Full variable domain (remainder filled in from reference TRBV7-2 and TRBJ2-3): GAGVSQSPSNKVTEKGKDVELRCDPISGHTALYWYRQSLGQGLEFLIYFQGNSAPDKSGLPSDRFSAERTGGSVSTLTIQRTQQEDSAVYLCASSLALVGTDTQYFGPGTRLTVL.

This chain links TRBV5-4 with TRBJ2-7; 8 positions match TRBD1. Germline V gives CDR1 SGHNT, CDR2 YYREEE (reference sequence). The V gene end was trimmed by 0 bases and the J gene end by 3 bases; junction bases not matched to a gene: 2. This CDR3 contains 14 residues. The CDR3 nucleotides read TGTGCCAGCAGCTTGGGACAGGGGCTCTACGAGCAGTACTTC. It yields the protein CASSLGQGLYEQYF.

The table lists this clone with a few counts. The junction does not match germline at one end; this may be a read error. The chain combines TRBV7-9 with TRBJ2-3, with no clear D. CDR3 length equals 12 residues. In germline, CDR1 is SEHNR, CDR2 FQNEAQ (reference sequence). Here the CDR3 reads CSSSLARDTQYF. CDR3 bases: TGTTCCAGCAGCTTAGCACGGGATACGCAGTATTTT.

A word on this clone: This sample includes further DNA sequences coding for the same CDR3. The CDR3 loop is CATSRTTDWNTEAFF. The CDR3 DNA sequence: TGTGCCACCAGCAGAACAACCGACTGGAACACTGAAGCTTTCTTT. This chain connects TRBV15 to TRBJ1-1; D call uncertain. CDR1 is LNHNV, CDR2 YYDKDF, per germline (reference sequence). The V and J ends lost 2 bases and 1 base respectively, with 11 bases between them. CDR3 length equals 15 residues.

J is TRBJ2-7 and V is TRBV27, with 10 bases fitting TRBD1. Germline V CDR1 and CDR2: MNHEY, SMNVEV (reference sequence). The trim removed 6 bases at V and 6 bases at J, leaving 11 bases unmatched. The CDR3 covers 15 residues. The CDR3: CASSPDGTGVGEQYF. Written as DNA, the CDR3 is TGTGCCAGCAGCCCCGATGGGACAGGGGTTGGCGAGCAGTACTTC.

V usage is TRBV5-4 and J usage is TRBJ2-3, with TRBD2 matching over 10 bases. The germline V gene has CDR1 SGHNT and CDR2 YYREEE (reference sequence). V lost 0 bases, J lost 4 bases, and 5 bases stayed unmatched. CDR3 length equals 16 residues. The CDR3 DNA sequence: TGTGCCAGCAGCTTGGAAGGGGGACTAGCGTCAGATACGCAGTATTTT. This sequence encodes CASSLEGGLASDTQYF. The full variable domain, in which reference TRBV5-4 and TRBJ2-3 provide the parts outside the CDR3, is ETGVTQSPTHLIKTRGQQVTLRCSSQSGHNTVSWYQQALGQGPQFIFQYYREEENGRGNFPPRFSGLQFPNYSSELNVNALELDDSALYLCASSLEGGLASDTQYFGPGTRLTVL.

The chain couples TRBV6-1 to TRBJ1-5; 9 nucleotides agree with TRBD1. Germline V gene data show CDR1 as MNHNS and CDR2 as SASEGT. V shed 5 bases, J shed 7 bases, and the junction held 9 bases outside the gene matches. The CDR3 totals 15 residues. The CDR3 region has the DNA TGTGCCAGCAGTACCGGGACAGGGTTCCGCCAGCCCCAGCATTTT. Translation: CASSTGTGFRQPQHF.

The rearrangement joins TRBV30 to TRBJ2-1, with a possible D match to TRBD1 (5 bases). The germline V gene has CDR1 GTSNPN and CDR2 SVGIG (reference sequence). CDR3 length equals 13 residues. The germline V and J ends were trimmed by 4 bases and 5 bases, with 12 bases remaining between them. CDR3 protein: CAWTSLGDNEQFF. The CDR3 DNA reads TGTGCCTGGACCTCCCTAGGGGACAATGAGCAGTTCTTC.

The rearrangement links TRBV11-3 to TRBJ1-1; TRBD1 aligns across 7 bases. The CDR3 spans 14 residues. The germline V gene encodes CDR1 SGHNT and CDR2 YENEEA. V was pared by 8 bases and J by 4 bases, with 10 bases of the junction left unmatched. In nucleotides, the CDR3 is TGTGCCAGCTCGGGGCGATCAGGGGGCACTGAAGCTTTCTTT. This sequence encodes CASSGRSGGTEAFF.

V is TRBV29-1 and J is TRBJ2-1; D might be TRBD2 (5 bases). This CDR3 has 12 amino acids. The germline V and J ends were trimmed by 4 bases and 5 bases, with 9 bases remaining between them. CDR1 is SQVTM and CDR2 is ANQGSEA in the germline V gene. The CDR3 DNA reads as TGCAGCGTTGTGCGGGTCCACAATGAGCAGTTCTTC. Its translation: CSVVRVHNEQFF.